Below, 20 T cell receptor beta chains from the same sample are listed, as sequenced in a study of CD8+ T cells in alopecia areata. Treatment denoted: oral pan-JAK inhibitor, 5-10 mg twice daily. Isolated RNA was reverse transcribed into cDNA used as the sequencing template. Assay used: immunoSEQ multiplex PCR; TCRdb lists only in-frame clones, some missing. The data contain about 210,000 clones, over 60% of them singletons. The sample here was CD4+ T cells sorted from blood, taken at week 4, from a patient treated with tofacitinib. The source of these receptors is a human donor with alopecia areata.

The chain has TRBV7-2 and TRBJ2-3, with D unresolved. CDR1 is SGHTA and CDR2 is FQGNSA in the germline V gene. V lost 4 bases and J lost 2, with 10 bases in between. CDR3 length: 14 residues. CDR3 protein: CASSSHQTTDTQYF. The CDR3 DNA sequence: TGTGCCAGCAGCTCCCATCAGACCACAGATACGCAGTATTTT.

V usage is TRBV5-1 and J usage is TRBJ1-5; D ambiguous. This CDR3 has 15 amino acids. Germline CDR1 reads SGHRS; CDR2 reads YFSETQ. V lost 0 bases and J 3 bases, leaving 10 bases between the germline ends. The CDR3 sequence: CASSLDGRYNQPQHF. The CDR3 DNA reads TGCGCCAGCAGCTTGGATGGACGCTACAATCAGCCCCAGCATTTT.

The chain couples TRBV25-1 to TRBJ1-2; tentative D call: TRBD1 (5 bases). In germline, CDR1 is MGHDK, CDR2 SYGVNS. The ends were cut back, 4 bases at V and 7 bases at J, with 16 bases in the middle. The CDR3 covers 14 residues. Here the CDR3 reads CASSAQDLGGGYTF. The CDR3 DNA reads TGTGCCAGCAGTGCCCAGGATCTTGGGGGTGGCTACACCTTC.

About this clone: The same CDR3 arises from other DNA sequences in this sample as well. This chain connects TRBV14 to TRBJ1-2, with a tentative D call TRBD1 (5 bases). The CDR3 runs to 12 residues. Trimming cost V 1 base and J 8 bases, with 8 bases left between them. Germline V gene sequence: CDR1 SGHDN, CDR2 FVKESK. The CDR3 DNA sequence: TGTGCCAGCAGCCAAGGGCCAGGGGGCTACACCTTC. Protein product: CASSQGPGGYTF.

CDR3 DNA: TGTGCCAGCAGTGTGTTCACTGAAGCTTTCTTT. Its translation is CASSVFTEAFF. The chain uses TRBV2 and TRBJ1-1; D call uncertain. The V end was cut by 4 bases, the J end by 4 bases, with 4 bases between. The germline CDR1 and CDR2 sequences are SNHLY and FYNNEI. CDR3 length equals 11 residues. The full variable domain, completed using reference TRBV2 and TRBJ1-1, is EPEVTQTPSHQVTQMGQEVILRCVPISNHLYFYWYRQILGQKVEFLVSFYNNEISEKSEIFDDQFSVERPDGSNFTLKIRSTKLEDSAMYFCASSVFTEAFFGQGTRLTVV.

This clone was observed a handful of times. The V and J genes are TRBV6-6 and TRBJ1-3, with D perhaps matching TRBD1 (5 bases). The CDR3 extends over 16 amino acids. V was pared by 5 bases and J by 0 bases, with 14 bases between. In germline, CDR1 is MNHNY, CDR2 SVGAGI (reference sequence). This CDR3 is CASSTGAYGSGNTIYF. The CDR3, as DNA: TGTGCCAGCAGTACTGGGGCGTATGGCTCTGGAAACACCATATATTTT.

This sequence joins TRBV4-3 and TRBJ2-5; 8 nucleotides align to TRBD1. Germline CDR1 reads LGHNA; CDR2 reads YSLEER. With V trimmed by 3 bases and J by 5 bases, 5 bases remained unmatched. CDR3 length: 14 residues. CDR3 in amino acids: CASSQMTGEETQYF. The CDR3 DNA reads TGCGCCAGCAGCCAGATGACAGGGGAGGAGACCCAGTACTTC.

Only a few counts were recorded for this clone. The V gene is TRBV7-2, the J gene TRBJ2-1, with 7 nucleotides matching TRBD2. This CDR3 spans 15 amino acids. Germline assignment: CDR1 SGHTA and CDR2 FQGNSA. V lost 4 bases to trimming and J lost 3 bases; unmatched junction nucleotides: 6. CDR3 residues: CASSSGLEIYNEQFF. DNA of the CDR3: TGTGCCAGCAGCTCAGGACTAGAAATCTACAATGAGCAGTTCTTC.

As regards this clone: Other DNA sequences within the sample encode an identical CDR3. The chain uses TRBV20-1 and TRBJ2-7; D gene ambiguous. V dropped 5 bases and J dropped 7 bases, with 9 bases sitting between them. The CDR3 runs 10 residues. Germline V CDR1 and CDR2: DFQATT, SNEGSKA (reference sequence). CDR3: CSAPLGEQYF. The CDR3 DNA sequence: TGCAGTGCTCCCTTGGGGGAGCAGTACTTC.

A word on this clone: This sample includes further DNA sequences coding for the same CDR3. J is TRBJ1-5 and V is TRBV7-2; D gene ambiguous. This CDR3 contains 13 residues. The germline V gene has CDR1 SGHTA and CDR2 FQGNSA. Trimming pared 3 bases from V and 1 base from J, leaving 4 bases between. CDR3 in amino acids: CASSLDSNQPQHF. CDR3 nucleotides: TGTGCCAGCAGCTTGGACAGCAATCAGCCCCAGCATTTT.

CDR3 bases: TGTGCCAGCAGCTTTGGGCGAGCCCAGGGTGATGAGCAGTTCTTC. Its translation: CASSFGRAQGDEQFF. This rearrangement joins TRBV7-9 to TRBJ2-1; weak D call: TRBD1 (5 bases). V gave up 3 bases and J gave up 8 bases, with 17 bases separating them. From germline, CDR1 is SEHNR and CDR2 FQNEAQ (reference sequence). This CDR3 is 15 amino acids long. Based on the CDR3 plus reference TRBV7-9 and TRBJ2-1, the full variable domain is DTGVSQNPRHKITKRGQNVTFRCDPISEHNRLYWYRQTLGQGPEFLTYFQNEAQLEKSRLLSDRFSAERPKGSFSTLEIQRTEQGDSAMYLCASSFGRAQGDEQFFGPGTRLTVL.

In nucleotides, the CDR3 is TGCGCCAGCAGCCGAGTCGCGGCTGAGCAGTTCTTC. Its translation: CASSRVAAEQFF. This chain joins TRBV5-1 and TRBJ2-1; D not resolved. The germline V gene has CDR1 SGHRS and CDR2 YFSETQ. The CDR3 sequence is 12 residues long. Deletions cut 4 bases from V and 9 bases from J, with 11 bases between.

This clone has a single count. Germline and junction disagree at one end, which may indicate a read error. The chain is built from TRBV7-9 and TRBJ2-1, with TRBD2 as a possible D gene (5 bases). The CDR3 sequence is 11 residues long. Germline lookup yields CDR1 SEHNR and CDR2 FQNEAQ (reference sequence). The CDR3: CASSLASEQFF. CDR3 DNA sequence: TGTGCCAGCAGCCTAGCCAGTGAGCAGTTCTTC.

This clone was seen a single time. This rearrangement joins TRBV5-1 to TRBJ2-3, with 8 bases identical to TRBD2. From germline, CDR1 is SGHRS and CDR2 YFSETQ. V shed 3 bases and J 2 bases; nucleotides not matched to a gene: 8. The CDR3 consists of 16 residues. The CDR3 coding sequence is TGCGCCAGCAGCTCCGGGACTAGAGGGCCCACAGATACGCAGTATTTT. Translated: CASSSGTRGPTDTQYF. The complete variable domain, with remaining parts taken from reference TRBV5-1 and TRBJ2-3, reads KAGVTQTPRYLIKTRGQQVTLSCSPISGHRSVSWYQQTPGQGLQFLFEYFSETQRNKGNFPGRFSGRQFSNSRSEMNVSTLELGDSALYLCASSSGTRGPTDTQYFGPGTRLTVL.

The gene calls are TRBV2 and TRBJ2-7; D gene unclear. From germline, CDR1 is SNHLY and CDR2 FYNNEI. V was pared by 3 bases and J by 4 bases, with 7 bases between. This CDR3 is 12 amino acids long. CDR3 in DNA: TGTGCCAGCAGTGATCAGGAATACGAGCAGTACTTC. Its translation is CASSDQEYEQYF.

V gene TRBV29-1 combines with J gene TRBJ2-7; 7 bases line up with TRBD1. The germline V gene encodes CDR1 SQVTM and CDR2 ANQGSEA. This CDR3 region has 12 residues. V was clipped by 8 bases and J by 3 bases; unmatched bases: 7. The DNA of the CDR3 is TGCAGCTGCCGGGACAGCTTCTACGAGCAGTACTTC. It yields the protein CSCRDSFYEQYF.

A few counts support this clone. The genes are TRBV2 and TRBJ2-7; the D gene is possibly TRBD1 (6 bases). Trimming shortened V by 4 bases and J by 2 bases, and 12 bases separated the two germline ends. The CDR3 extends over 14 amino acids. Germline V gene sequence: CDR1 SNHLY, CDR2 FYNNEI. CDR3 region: CASSGDRLPYEQYF. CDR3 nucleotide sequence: TGTGCCAGCAGTGGAGACAGGTTACCCTACGAGCAGTACTTC.

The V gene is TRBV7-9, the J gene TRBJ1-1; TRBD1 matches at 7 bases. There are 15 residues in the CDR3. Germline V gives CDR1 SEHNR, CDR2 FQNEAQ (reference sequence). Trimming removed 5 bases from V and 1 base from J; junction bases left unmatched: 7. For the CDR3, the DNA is TGTGCCAGCAGCGTCCGACAGGGTAAGAACACTGAAGCTTTCTTT. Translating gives CASSVRQGKNTEAFF.

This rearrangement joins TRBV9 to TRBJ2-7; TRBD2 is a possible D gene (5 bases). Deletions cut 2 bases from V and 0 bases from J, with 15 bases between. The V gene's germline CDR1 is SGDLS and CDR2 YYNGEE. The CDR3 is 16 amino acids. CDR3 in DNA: TGTGCCAGCAGCGTTTCCCCGGGATTAAACTCCTACGAGCAGTACTTC. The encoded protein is CASSVSPGLNSYEQYF. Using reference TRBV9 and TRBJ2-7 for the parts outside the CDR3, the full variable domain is DSGVTQTPKHLITATGQRVTLRCSPRSGDLSVYWYQQSLDQGLQFLIQYYNGEERAKGNILERFSAQQFPDLHSELNLSSLELGDSALYFCASSVSPGLNSYEQYFGPGTRLTVT.

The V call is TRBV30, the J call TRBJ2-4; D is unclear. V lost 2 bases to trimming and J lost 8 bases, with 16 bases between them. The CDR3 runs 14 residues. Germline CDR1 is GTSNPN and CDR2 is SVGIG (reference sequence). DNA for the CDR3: TGTGCCTGGAGTAGGACCAGCCATGGGGACATTCAGTACTTC. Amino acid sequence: CAWSRTSHGDIQYF.